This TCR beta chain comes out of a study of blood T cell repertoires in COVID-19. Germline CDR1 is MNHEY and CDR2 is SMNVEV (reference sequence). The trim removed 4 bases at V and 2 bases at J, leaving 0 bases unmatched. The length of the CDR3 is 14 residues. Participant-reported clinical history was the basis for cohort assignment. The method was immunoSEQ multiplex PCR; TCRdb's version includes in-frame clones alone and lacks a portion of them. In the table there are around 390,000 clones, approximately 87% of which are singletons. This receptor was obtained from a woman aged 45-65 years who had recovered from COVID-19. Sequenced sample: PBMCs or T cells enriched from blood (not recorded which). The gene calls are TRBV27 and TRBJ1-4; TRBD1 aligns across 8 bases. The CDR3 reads CASSSGGTNEKLFF. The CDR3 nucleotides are TGTGCCAGCAGTTCAGGGGGCACTAATGAAAAACTGTTTTTT. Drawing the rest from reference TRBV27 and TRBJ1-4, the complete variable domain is EAQVTQNPRYLITVTGKKLTVTCSQNMNHEYMSWYRQDPGLGLRQIYYSMNVEVTDKGDVPEGYKVSRKEKRNFPLILESPSPNQTSLYFCASSSGGTNEKLFFGSGTQLSVL.